These 2 T cell receptor beta chains share one sample of origin, sequenced in a study of blood T cell repertoires in COVID-19. Here immunoSEQ multiplex PCR was the method, and the copy in TCRdb shows in-frame clones only, minus some. The sample holds about 36,000 clones, around 80% seen once. Input material: peripheral blood. The receptors stem from a man between 60 and 75 years old with acute or convalescent COVID-19.

The count of this clone is one. V and J are TRBV5-4 and TRBJ1-1; tentative D call: TRBD1 (6 bases). Between the trimmed V and J ends, which lost 5 bases and 1 base, there was a span of 18 bases. The germline V gene has CDR1 SGHNT and CDR2 YYREEE (reference sequence). The CDR3 runs 16 residues. CDR3 nucleotide sequence: TGTGCCAGCAGAAAGGAACAGGGCCCCCCGAACACTGAAGCTTTCTTT. Its translation is CASRKEQGPPNTEAFF.

The chain joins TRBV9 to TRBJ2-5, with TRBD1 as a possible D gene (6 bases). Per the germline V gene, CDR1 is SGDLS and CDR2 is YYNGEE. This CDR3 is built from 12 residues. V was clipped by 3 bases and J by 5 bases, with 8 bases between them. CDR3 protein: CASSGQVETQYF. The DNA for the CDR3 is TGTGCCAGCAGCGGACAGGTTGAGACCCAGTACTTC.